A single sample gave rise to the 32 T cell receptor beta chains below, sequenced in a study of shared clonotypes between healthy human individuals. The data were produced by immunoSEQ multiplex PCR, yet TCRdb's version contains in-frame clones alone and is incomplete. Of over a million clones listed, 70% to 80% are singletons. The sequencing sample was made of memory CD4+ T cells from PBMCs. Sample subset: CD45RA-negative fraction. These receptors came from a man between 18 and 29 years old in good health. Some clones in this sample may be carry-over from other donors' samples.

This rearrangement joins TRBV5-4 to TRBJ2-1, with 12 bases that match TRBD1. CDR3 length equals 17 residues. From germline, CDR1 is SGHNT and CDR2 YYREEE (reference sequence). J was trimmed by 8 bases and V by 5 bases; bases with no gene match: 14. CDR3 coding DNA: TGTGCCAGCAGTCGAGCAGGCGGGACAGGGGGCGGGGATGAGCAGTTCTTC. Protein product: CASSRAGGTGGGDEQFF.

The CDR3 region has the DNA TGCGCCAGCAGGATTGAGGGGGCTGGGGCCAACGTCCTGACTTTC. This sequence encodes CASRIEGAGANVLTF. This chain links TRBV10-2 with TRBJ2-6, with D possibly matching TRBD1 (6 bases). From germline, CDR1 is WSHSY and CDR2 SAAADI. The CDR3 spans 15 residues. V was cut by 6 bases and J by 2 bases, with 11 bases left in between.

The sample holds one count of this clone. The chain has TRBV2 and TRBJ1-2, with 7 bases identical to TRBD1. This CDR3 spans 16 amino acids. Germline assignment: CDR1 SNHLY and CDR2 FYNNEI. The ends lost 6 bases at V and 0 bases at J; junction bases unmatched: 10. Written as DNA, the CDR3 is TGTGCCAGCAGCCAAAGGGGGCGATCTTCTAACTATGGCTACACCTTC. It encodes CASSQRGRSSNYGYTF.

This clone was found once. The chain couples TRBV4-2 to TRBJ2-1; TRBD2 matches at 16 bases. The trim removed 4 bases at V and 0 bases at J, leaving 6 bases unmatched. The CDR3 totals 19 residues. Germline V gene data show CDR1 as LGHNA and CDR2 as YNFKEQ. The CDR3 sequence: CASSPGLAGGPSSYNEQFF. CDR3 coding DNA: TGTGCCAGCAGCCCGGGACTAGCGGGAGGGCCGAGCTCCTACAATGAGCAGTTCTTC.

This clone was recorded only once. The DNA of the CDR3 is TGTGCCAGCAGCCACCTGGAGACCCAGTACTTC. Amino acids: CASSHLETQYF. The genes are TRBV6-5 and TRBJ2-5; D is uncertain. The V gene lost 6 bases and the J gene lost 5 bases, with 7 bases spanning the gap. Germline assignment: CDR1 MNHEY and CDR2 SVGAGI. This CDR3 has 11 residues.

The J gene is TRBJ2-6, the V gene TRBV14; 8 nucleotides match TRBD1. Germline CDR1 SGHDN, CDR2 FVKESK. CDR3 length: 18 amino acids. The V gene end was trimmed by 4 bases and the J gene end by 7 bases; junction bases not matched to a gene: 15. CDR3 loop: CASSLDSAQGAVANVLTF. For the CDR3, the DNA is TGTGCCAGCAGCCTAGACTCCGCTCAGGGGGCAGTAGCCAACGTCCTGACTTTC.

This clone came up once. The chain recombines TRBV25-1 with TRBJ2-4; 14 bases align to TRBD2. The J segment lost 8 bases and the V segment lost 4 bases, leaving 13 bases of the junction unmatched. Germline V gene sequence: CDR1 MGHDK, CDR2 SYGVNS. This CDR3 has 18 residues. As DNA, the CDR3 is TGTGCCAGCAGTGCTGTTCCGGGACTAGCGGGAGTGTACGACATTCAGTACTTC. Residues: CASSAVPGLAGVYDIQYF.

This clone turned up a few times. V and J are TRBV5-1 and TRBJ1-3; tentative D call: TRBD1 (5 bases). The CDR3 extends over 16 amino acids. The V gene's germline CDR1 is SGHRS and CDR2 YFSETQ. Trimming removed 4 bases at V and 4 bases at J, with 18 bases between. CDR3 amino acids: CASSRWVGASGNTIYF. The CDR3 nucleotides are TGCGCCAGCAGCCGGTGGGTCGGGGCCAGCGGAAACACCATATATTTT. The variable domain in full, with the rest retrieved from reference TRBV5-1 and TRBJ1-3, is KAGVTQTPRYLIKTRGQQVTLSCSPISGHRSVSWYQQTPGQGLQFLFEYFSETQRNKGNFPGRFSGRQFSNSRSEMNVSTLELGDSALYLCASSRWVGASGNTIYFGEGSWLTVV.

As for this clone: A read error may be the cause here, since a much bigger clone is one base away. This chain connects TRBV25-1 to TRBJ2-5; D possibly matches TRBD1 or TRBD2 (5 bases each). This CDR3 is built from 13 residues. The germline V gene has CDR1 MGHDK and CDR2 SYGVNS. Trimming removed 4 bases at V and 1 base at J, with 7 bases between. The CDR3 coding sequence is TGTGCCAGCAGTGTAGGGACCCAAGAGACCCAGTACTTC. This encodes CASSVGTQETQYF.

The V call is TRBV11-2, the J call TRBJ2-5; no clear D gene. Per germline, CDR1 SGHAT and CDR2 FQNNGV. V shed 0 bases and J shed 5 bases, with 7 bases lying between them. The CDR3 covers 13 residues. The CDR3 DNA follows: TGTGCCAGCAGCTTAGACCCCAGGGAGACCCAGTACTTC. Translated: CASSLDPRETQYF.

V and J are TRBV27 and TRBJ1-5; TRBD1 matches at 9 bases. Germline V gene data show CDR1 as MNHEY and CDR2 as SMNVEV (reference sequence). The CDR3 has 15 amino acids. V shed 6 bases, J shed 5 bases, and the junction held 8 bases outside the gene matches. For the CDR3, the DNA is TGTGCCAGCAGCAATCATAACAGGGGGCATCAGCCCCAGCATTTT. This gives the protein CASSNHNRGHQPQHF.

This clone was counted a few times. The chain combines TRBV5-1 with TRBJ2-7, with 10 bases lining up with TRBD1. V shed 3 bases, J shed 6 bases, and the junction held 6 bases outside the gene matches. The CDR3 totals 14 residues. CDR1 and CDR2 from the germline V gene are SGHRS and YFSETQ. CDR3 amino acids: CASSYAGTGAEQYF. CDR3 in DNA: TGCGCCAGCAGCTACGCCGGGACAGGGGCCGAGCAGTACTTC.

This clone was found many times. This chain connects TRBV9 to TRBJ2-1, with 8 bases identical to TRBD2. V was clipped by 0 bases and J by 3 bases; unmatched bases: 5. Germline V gene data show CDR1 as SGDLS and CDR2 as YYNGEE. The CDR3 contains 16 residues. CDR3 bases: TGTGCCAGCAGCGTAGATGAACTAGCGGACTACAATGAGCAGTTCTTC. It encodes CASSVDELADYNEQFF. Filled out from reference TRBV9 and TRBJ2-1, the complete variable domain reads DSGVTQTPKHLITATGQRVTLRCSPRSGDLSVYWYQQSLDQGLQFLIQYYNGEERAKGNILERFSAQQFPDLHSELNLSSLELGDSALYFCASSVDELADYNEQFFGPGTRLTVL.

The chain couples TRBV10-1 to TRBJ1-4; possibly TRBD1 for D (5 bases). There are 13 residues in the CDR3. Per germline, CDR1 WNHNN and CDR2 SYGVQD (reference sequence). Between the trimmed V and J ends, which lost 11 bases and 9 bases, there was a span of 19 bases. In DNA, the CDR3 is TGCGCCGTGCCCCGGGACCGGGTTCAAAAACTGTTTTTT. Residues: CAVPRDRVQKLFF.

The rearrangement uses TRBV28 and TRBJ2-7, with 8 bases aligning to TRBD1. This CDR3 contains 12 residues. V was pared by 9 bases and J by 5 bases, with 6 bases of the junction left unmatched. From germline, CDR1 is MDHEN and CDR2 SYDVKM. CDR3 amino acids: CASLAGGHEQYF. CDR3 DNA sequence: TGTGCCAGTTTAGCAGGGGGCCACGAGCAGTACTTC.

This chain links TRBV20-1 with TRBJ2-7, with D perhaps TRBD2 (6 bases). This CDR3 comprises 11 residues. CDR1 DFQATT and CDR2 SNEGSKA come from the germline V gene (reference sequence). The ends were cut back, 4 bases at V and 9 bases at J, with 13 bases in the middle. The CDR3 sequence is CSATSGERQYF. CDR3 nucleotides: TGCAGTGCTACCTCGGGGGAGCGGCAGTACTTC.

The chain recombines TRBV6-6 with TRBJ2-7; perhaps D is TRBD1 or TRBD2 (6 bases each). This CDR3 contains 14 residues. V shed 7 bases and J shed 3 bases, with 16 bases lying between them. Germline V CDR1 and CDR2: MNHNY, SVGAGI (reference sequence). As DNA, the CDR3 is TGTGCCAGCATCCTCTGGGGGGCGCGCTACGAGCAGTACTTC. Its translation is CASILWGARYEQYF.

V is TRBV9 and J is TRBJ2-5; D unclear. Between the trimmed V and J ends, which lost 3 bases and 1 base, there was a span of 10 bases. The CDR3 consists of 14 residues. CDR1 is SGDLS and CDR2 is YYNGEE in the germline V gene. CDR3 bases: TGTGCCAGCAGCGCCCCATCTCCCCAAGAGACCCAGTACTTC. The encoded protein is CASSAPSPQETQYF.

As to this clone: Other DNA sequences in this sample translate to the same CDR3. The V gene is TRBV19, the J gene TRBJ1-5; D unresolved. CDR3 length equals 14 residues. Trimming took 4 bases from V and 0 from J, leaving 7 bases between them. The germline V gene encodes CDR1 LNHDA and CDR2 SQIVND (reference sequence). Written as DNA, the CDR3 is TGTGCCAGTAGTAGGACCTATAGCAATCAGCCCCAGCATTTT. This gives the protein CASSRTYSNQPQHF. Full variable domain (remainder filled in from reference TRBV19 and TRBJ1-5): DGGITQSPKYLFRKEGQNVTLSCEQNLNHDAMYWYRQDPGQGLRLIYYSQIVNDFQKGDIAEGYSVSREKKESFPLTVTSAQKNPTAFYLCASSRTYSNQPQHFGDGTRLSIL.

V and J are TRBV28 and TRBJ2-7, with D perhaps TRBD2 (5 bases). Germline lookup yields CDR1 MDHEN and CDR2 SYDVKM. This CDR3 is 12 amino acids long. Trimming left V 5 bases short and J 7 bases short, with 12 bases between. CDR3 nucleotides: TGTGCCAGCAGTGGTCGAGGGCGTGAGCAGTACTTC. This translates into CASSGRGREQYF. Supplemented by reference TRBV28 and TRBJ2-7, the full variable domain reads DVKVTQSSRYLVKRTGEKVFLECVQDMDHENMFWYRQDPGLGLRLIYFSYDVKMKEKGDIPEGYSVSREKKERFSLILESASTNQTSMYLCASSGRGREQYFGPGTRLTVT.

The V gene is TRBV4-2, the J gene TRBJ1-1; D uncertain. This CDR3 has 15 residues. Trimming removed 5 bases from V and 3 bases from J, with 16 bases in between. Germline V lookup: CDR1 LGHNA, CDR2 YNFKEQ. The CDR3 DNA reads TGTGCCAGCAGCTTGAGAACCGGGAGGGACACTGAAGCTTTCTTT. This translates into CASSLRTGRDTEAFF.

The V and J genes are TRBV14 and TRBJ2-5; 7 nucleotides agree with TRBD2. The CDR3 is 15 residues long. With 0 bases clipped from V and 1 base from J, the junction kept 2 bases outside the gene matches. Germline V gene lookup returns CDR1 SGHDN and CDR2 FVKESK. The DNA of the CDR3 is TGTGCCAGCAGCCAAGAACTAGCGCGCCAAGAGACCCAGTACTTC. As protein: CASSQELARQETQYF.

This clone was counted only a few times. The J gene is TRBJ1-1, the V gene TRBV6-5; no firm D call. V was pared by 0 bases and J by 5 bases, with 13 bases between. The CDR3 has 15 residues. CDR1 and CDR2 from the germline V gene are MNHEY and SVGAGI. CDR3 region: CASSYSSLGRTEAFF. The CDR3 DNA follows: TGTGCCAGCAGTTACTCGTCGTTGGGGAGGACTGAAGCTTTCTTT.

The rearrangement uses TRBV7-3 and TRBJ1-1, with a weak D call TRBD1 (6 bases). Germline CDR1 and CDR2: SGHTA and FQGTGA. V gave up 2 bases and J gave up 1 base, with 11 bases separating them. The CDR3 is made up of 15 amino acids. The CDR3 sequence is CASSLAGVRNTEAFF. CDR3 bases: TGTGCCAGCAGCTTAGCAGGGGTGAGGAACACTGAAGCTTTCTTT.

This clone was observed many times. Different DNA sequences within this sample yield the same CDR3. The chain combines TRBV5-1 with TRBJ1-5; D perhaps matches TRBD1 (6 bases). The CDR3 spans 14 residues. The V end was cut by 0 bases, the J end by 4 bases, with 8 bases between. Germline values: CDR1 SGHRS, CDR2 YFSETQ. CDR3: CASSLGTENQPQHF. In DNA, the CDR3 is TGCGCCAGCAGCTTGGGGACAGAAAATCAGCCCCAGCATTTT.

The V and J genes are TRBV12-5 and TRBJ1-5; maybe TRBD1 (6 bases). Trimming removed 0 bases at V and 7 bases at J, with 19 bases between. CDR3 length equals 17 residues. The germline gives CDR1 LGHNT, CDR2 FRNRAP. CDR3 sequence reads: CASGLVEGEGVRQPQHF. The CDR3 bases are TGTGCTAGTGGTTTGGTAGAGGGGGAAGGGGTACGGCAGCCCCAGCATTTT. The variable domain in full, completed from reference TRBV12-5 and TRBJ1-5, reads DARVTQTPRHKVTEMGQEVTMRCQPILGHNTVFWYRQTMMQGLELLAYFRNRAPLDDSGMPKDRFSAEMPDATLATLKIQPSEPRDSAVYFCASGLVEGEGVRQPQHFGDGTRLSIL.

This clone was detected only a few times. The J gene is TRBJ2-5, the V gene TRBV27; D is uncertain. This CDR3 region has 13 residues. Trimming left V 3 bases short and J 3 bases short, with 8 bases between. Germline V gene sequence: CDR1 MNHEY, CDR2 SMNVEV (reference sequence). The chain's CDR3 is CASSLVPEETQYF. The CDR3 coding sequence is TGTGCCAGCAGTTTGGTCCCCGAAGAGACCCAGTACTTC.

The CDR3 DNA follows: TGTGCCAGTAGTCTGCAGCGTTATACCTACGAGCAGTACTTC. This gives the protein CASSLQRYTYEQYF. The chain recombines TRBV19 with TRBJ2-7, with D unclear. Germline lookup yields CDR1 LNHDA and CDR2 SQIVND (reference sequence). The length of the CDR3 is 14 residues. Trimming left V 5 bases short and J 2 bases short, with 13 bases between.

The chain carries TRBV5-1 and TRBJ2-5; a possible D gene is TRBD1 (8 bases). The CDR3 has 17 residues. Trimming removed 4 bases at V and 5 bases at J, with 24 bases between. From germline, CDR1 is SGHRS and CDR2 YFSETQ. The CDR3 region has the DNA TGCGCCAGCAGCCCTCGTTCAGGGGGCGGGGGAAGCGAGACCCAGTACTTC. Its translation: CASSPRSGGGGSETQYF.

This clone was detected only once. The chain couples TRBV5-6 to TRBJ1-3; no reliable D call. V was cut by 4 bases and J by 7 bases, with 15 bases left in between. Germline values: CDR1 SGHDT, CDR2 YYEEEE. The CDR3 runs 14 residues. CDR3 in DNA: TGTGCCAGCAGCCTTCCTGGCCAGTCCAACACCATATATTTT. This gives the protein CASSLPGQSNTIYF.

This clone was recorded only once. V is TRBV2 and J is TRBJ2-5; 7 positions agree with TRBD1. The J segment lost 5 bases and the V segment lost 5 bases, leaving 5 bases of the junction unmatched. In germline, CDR1 is SNHLY, CDR2 FYNNEI. The CDR3 totals 13 residues. CDR3 sequence reads: CASSRGRLETQYF. The CDR3 DNA reads TGTGCCAGCAGTAGGGGGCGCCTGGAGACCCAGTACTTC.

This chain connects TRBV23-1 to TRBJ1-4; 10 bases agree with TRBD1. TRBV23-1 is noted as an ORF with a role that remains uncertain. V lost 2 bases, J lost 8 bases, and 11 bases stayed unmatched. This CDR3 contains 17 residues. The CDR3 sequence is CASSQLGRTGGSEKLFF. The CDR3 DNA reads TGCGCCAGCAGTCAACTCGGCAGGACAGGGGGGAGCGAAAAACTGTTTTTT.